Below, 5 T cell receptor beta chains from the same sample are listed, as sequenced in a study of CD8 T cells in ankylosing spondylitis. Regarding the study as a whole: Characteristic of ankylosing spondylitis blood, it appeared, was a TCR beta motif comprising 7 to 9 highly homologous variants.

Using its own MiXCR run on the 5' RACE reads, TCRdb lists one record per CDR3 protein. This sample carries over 700,000 distinct CDR3 sequences, roughly 20% of them seen once, and the ten largest clones take under 20%. These TCRs are of unknown antigen specificity. Sequenced: blood, either unsorted or a sorted T cell fraction (not recorded which). Receptors were obtained from a male donor with ankylosing spondylitis.

This sequence joins TRBV12-3 or TRBV12-4 and TRBJ1-1; 9 nucleotides match TRBD1. After removal of 6 bases from V and 5 bases from J, the junction contained 10 bases not matched to a gene. CDR3 length: 15 amino acids. The chain's CDR3 is CASSPDRGWGTEAFF. The DNA of the CDR3 is TGTGCCAGCAGCCCGGACAGGGGTTGGGGAACTGAAGCTTTCTTT.

This clonotype was counted only a few times. This chain uses TRBV28 with TRBJ2-5, with a tentative D call TRBD1 (5 bases). V was trimmed by 1 base and J by 4 bases, leaving 16 bases between them. This CDR3 is built from 16 residues. Germline lookup yields CDR1 MDHEN and CDR2 SYDVKM. The CDR3 is CASSLLGRVRGETQYF. CDR3 DNA: TGTGCCAGCAGTTTATTAGGCAGGGTTCGTGGAGAGACCCAGTACTTC.

V and J are TRBV28 and TRBJ1-6, with TRBD1 as a possible D gene (5 bases). Germline CDR1 is MDHEN and CDR2 is SYDVKM. Trimming pared 6 bases from V and 0 bases from J, leaving 18 bases between. The CDR3 totals 18 residues. In nucleotides, the CDR3 is TGTGCCAGCAGCGAACTGGGACGGTCGAGCTCCTATAATTCACCCCTCCACTTT. Translating it yields CASSELGRSSSYNSPLHF. The full variable domain, rest sourced from reference TRBV28 and TRBJ1-6, is DVKVTQSSRYLVKRTGEKVFLECVQDMDHENMFWYRQDPGLGLRLIYFSYDVKMKEKGDIPEGYSVSREKKERFSLILESASTNQTSMYLCASSELGRSSSYNSPLHFGNGTRLTVT.

This clonotype was detected many times. This chain joins TRBV5-1 and TRBJ2-1, with TRBD2 identical over 7 bases. Germline V gives CDR1 SGHRS, CDR2 YFSETQ. This CDR3 contains 15 residues. V shed 7 bases and J 9 bases; nucleotides not matched to a gene: 16. The CDR3 region is CASLPSAGVGGEQFF. In nucleotides, the CDR3 is TGCGCCAGCTTACCTTCTGCGGGAGTGGGAGGTGAGCAGTTCTTC.

This clonotype was found a few times. V usage is TRBV9 and J usage is TRBJ2-5; the match to TRBD2 covers 7 bases. The CDR3 is 14 residues long. V lost 1 base and J lost 3; bases outside the gene matches: 3. Per the germline V gene, CDR1 is SGDLS and CDR2 is YYNGEE. CDR3 residues: CASSVFGGKETQYF. The CDR3 nucleotides read TGTGCCAGCAGCGTATTCGGGGGGAAAGAGACCCAGTACTTC.